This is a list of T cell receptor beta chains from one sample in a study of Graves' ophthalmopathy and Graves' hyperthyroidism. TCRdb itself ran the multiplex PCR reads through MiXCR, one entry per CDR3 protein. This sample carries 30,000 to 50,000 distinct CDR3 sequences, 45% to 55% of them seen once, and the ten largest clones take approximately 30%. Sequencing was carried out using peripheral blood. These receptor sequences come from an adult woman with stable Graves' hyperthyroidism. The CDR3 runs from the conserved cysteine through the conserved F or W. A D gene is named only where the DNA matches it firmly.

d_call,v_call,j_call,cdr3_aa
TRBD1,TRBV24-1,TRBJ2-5,CATGAGTGFLETQYF
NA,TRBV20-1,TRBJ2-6,CSARAWRSNVLTF
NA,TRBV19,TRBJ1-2,CASSRTQANYGYTF
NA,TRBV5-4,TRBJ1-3,CASSPVTGSGSTIYF
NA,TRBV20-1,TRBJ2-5,CSPPGTQETQYF
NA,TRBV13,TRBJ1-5,CASPAGTSNQPQHF
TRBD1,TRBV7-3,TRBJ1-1,CASSPQGARWVTEAFF
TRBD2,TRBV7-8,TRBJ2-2,CASSFPTSGRNTGELFF
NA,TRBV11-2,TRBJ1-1,CASSPQVSFDGALTNTEAFF
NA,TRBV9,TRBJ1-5,CASSVEPSQPQHF
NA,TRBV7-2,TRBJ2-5,CASSLSVDSNQPQYF
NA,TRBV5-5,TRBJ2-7,CASSHGTIKSRYYEQYF
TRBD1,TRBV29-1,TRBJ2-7,CSVMGQEQYF
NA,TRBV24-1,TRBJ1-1,CATSDPIRSTEAFF
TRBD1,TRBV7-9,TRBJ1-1,CASEGAGNTEAFF
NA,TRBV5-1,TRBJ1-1,CASSFDRAGAEAFF
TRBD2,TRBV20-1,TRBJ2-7,CSAYGLAGGSYEQYF
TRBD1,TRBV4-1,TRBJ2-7,CASTGTGGERYF
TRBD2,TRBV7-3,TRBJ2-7,CASSPLAGARKQHF
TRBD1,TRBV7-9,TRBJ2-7,CASSYRSGQPSYEQYF
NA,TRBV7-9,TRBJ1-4,CASSLTNEKLFF
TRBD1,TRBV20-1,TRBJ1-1,CSATQGATEAFF
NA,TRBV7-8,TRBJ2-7,CASSSKTSTRREQYF
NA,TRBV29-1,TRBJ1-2,CSVEVVTQGGYTF
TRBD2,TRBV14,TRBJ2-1,CASSQDKSGRGNEQFF
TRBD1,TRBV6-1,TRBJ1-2,CVGTPGDRGLYGYTF